This TCR beta chain emerged from a study of cytomegalovirus exposure and HLA in healthy donors. Study-level background: The approximately 120 million unique TCR beta sequences, from approximately 170 million T cells, were found by an earlier analysis. General observations from the study: In an earlier analysis, productive rearrangement rates for most beta V segments clustered near 87% or 30%. Later, TCR association rates were found to vary by HLA locus, highest for DRB1 and lowest for HLA-C. Across donors, most TCRs were seen rarely, yet some public ones were widespread.

In regard to this clone: As yet, its antigen is unknown.

This CDR3 has 12 amino acids. Germline CDR1 reads SQVTM; CDR2 reads ANQGSEA. Trimming shortened V by 4 bases and J by 1 base, and 7 bases separated the two germline ends. Vbeta (60) and Jbeta (13) primers were used in the PCR. Sequenced by immunoSEQ multiplex PCR; TCRdb stores in-frame clones only, minus some. The sample has 160,000 or so clones, approximately 88% seen once; the top ten hold over 0.8%. Sample: PBMCs. This TCR was recovered from a woman in her twenties or thirties in good health and CMV-seronegative. The chain links TRBV29-1 to TRBJ1-1; the D is unclear. In DNA form, the CDR3 reads TGCAGCGTTGTGAGCGGGAACACTGAAGCTTTCTTT. Translation gives CSVVSGNTEAFF.